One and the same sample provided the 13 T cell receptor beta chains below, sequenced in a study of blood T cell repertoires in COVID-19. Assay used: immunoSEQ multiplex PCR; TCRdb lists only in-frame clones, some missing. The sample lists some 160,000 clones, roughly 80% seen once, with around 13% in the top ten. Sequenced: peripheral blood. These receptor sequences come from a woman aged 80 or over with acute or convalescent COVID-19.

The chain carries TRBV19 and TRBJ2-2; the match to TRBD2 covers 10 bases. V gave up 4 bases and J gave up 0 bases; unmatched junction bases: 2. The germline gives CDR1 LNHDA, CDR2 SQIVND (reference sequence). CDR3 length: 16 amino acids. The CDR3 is CASSTGTSANTGELFF. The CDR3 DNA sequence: TGTGCCAGTAGTACAGGGACTAGCGCGAACACCGGGGAGCTGTTTTTT.

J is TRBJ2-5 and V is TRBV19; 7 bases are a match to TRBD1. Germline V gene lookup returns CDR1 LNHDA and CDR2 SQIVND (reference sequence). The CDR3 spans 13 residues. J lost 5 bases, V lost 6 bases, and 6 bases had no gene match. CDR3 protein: CASRARGQETQYF. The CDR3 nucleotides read TGTGCCAGTAGGGCTAGGGGGCAGGAGACCCAGTACTTC.

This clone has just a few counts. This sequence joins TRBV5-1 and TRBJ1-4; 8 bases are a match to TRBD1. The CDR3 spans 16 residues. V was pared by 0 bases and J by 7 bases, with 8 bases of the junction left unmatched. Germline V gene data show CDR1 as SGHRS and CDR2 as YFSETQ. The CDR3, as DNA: TGCGCCAGCAGCTTGGCCCGGGACAGGCGGATTGAAAAACTGTTTTTT. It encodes CASSLARDRRIEKLFF.

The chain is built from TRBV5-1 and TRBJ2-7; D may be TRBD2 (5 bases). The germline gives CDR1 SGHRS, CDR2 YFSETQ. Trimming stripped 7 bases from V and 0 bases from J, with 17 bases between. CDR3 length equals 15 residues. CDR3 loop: CASGGTSGPSYEQYF. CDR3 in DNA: TGCGCCAGCGGAGGTACTTCTGGCCCCTCCTACGAGCAGTACTTC.

This chain's CDR3 is CASSYGQGRGYGYTF. Here the CDR3 DNA reads TGTGCCAGCAGCTACGGACAGGGAAGGGGCTATGGCTACACCTTC. The J gene is TRBJ1-2, the V gene TRBV3-1 (or the pseudogene TRBV3-2); 8 bases agree with TRBD1. Germline-derived CDR1 and CDR2 are LGHDT and YNNKEL (reference sequence). The trim removed 5 bases at V and 4 bases at J, leaving 9 bases unmatched. CDR3 length: 15 amino acids.

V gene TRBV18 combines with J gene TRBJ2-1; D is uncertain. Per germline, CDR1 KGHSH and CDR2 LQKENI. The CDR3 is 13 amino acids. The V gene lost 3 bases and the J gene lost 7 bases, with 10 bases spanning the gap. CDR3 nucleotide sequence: TGTGCCAGCTCACCTGGTAGCCAGAATGAGCAGTTCTTC. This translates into CASSPGSQNEQFF.

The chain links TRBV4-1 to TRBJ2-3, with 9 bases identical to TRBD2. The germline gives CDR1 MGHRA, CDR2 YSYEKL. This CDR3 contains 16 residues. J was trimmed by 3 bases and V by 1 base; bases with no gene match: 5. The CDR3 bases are TGCGCCAGCAGCCAAGGGAATAGCGGGAGTACAGATACGCAGTATTTT. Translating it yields CASSQGNSGSTDTQYF.

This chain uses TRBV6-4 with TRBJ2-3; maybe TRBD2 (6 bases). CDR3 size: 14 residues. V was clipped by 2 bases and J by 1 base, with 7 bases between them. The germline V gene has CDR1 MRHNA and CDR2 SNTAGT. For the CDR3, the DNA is TGTGCCAGCAGTGACGAGCGGGGCACAGATACGCAGTATTTT. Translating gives CASSDERGTDTQYF.

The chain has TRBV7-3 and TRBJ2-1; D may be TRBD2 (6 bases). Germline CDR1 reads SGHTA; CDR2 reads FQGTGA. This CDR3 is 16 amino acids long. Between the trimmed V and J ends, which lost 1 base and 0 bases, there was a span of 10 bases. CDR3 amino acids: CASSLNIGSSYNEQFF. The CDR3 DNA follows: TGTGCCAGCAGCTTAAATATCGGGAGCTCCTACAATGAGCAGTTCTTC.

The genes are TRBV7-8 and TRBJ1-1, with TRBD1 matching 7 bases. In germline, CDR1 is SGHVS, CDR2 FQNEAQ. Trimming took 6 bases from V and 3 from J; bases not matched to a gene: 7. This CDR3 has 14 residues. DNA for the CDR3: TGTGCCAGCAGTCAGTGGACAGGCGACACTGAAGCTTTCTTT. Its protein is CASSQWTGDTEAFF.

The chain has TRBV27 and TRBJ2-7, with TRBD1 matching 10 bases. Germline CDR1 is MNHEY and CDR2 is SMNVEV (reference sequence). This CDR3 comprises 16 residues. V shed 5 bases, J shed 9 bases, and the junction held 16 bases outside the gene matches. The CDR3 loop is CASSPHQGTGEKGQYF. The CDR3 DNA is TGTGCCAGCAGTCCTCATCAGGGGACAGGGGAGAAGGGGCAGTACTTC.

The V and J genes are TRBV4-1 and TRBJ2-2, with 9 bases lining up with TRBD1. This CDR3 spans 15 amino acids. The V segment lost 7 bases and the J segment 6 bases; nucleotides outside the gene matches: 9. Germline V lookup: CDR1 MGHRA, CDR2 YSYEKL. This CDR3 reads CASTPRQGEAGELFF. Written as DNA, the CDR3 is TGCGCCAGCACCCCAAGACAGGGGGAGGCCGGGGAGCTGTTTTTT.

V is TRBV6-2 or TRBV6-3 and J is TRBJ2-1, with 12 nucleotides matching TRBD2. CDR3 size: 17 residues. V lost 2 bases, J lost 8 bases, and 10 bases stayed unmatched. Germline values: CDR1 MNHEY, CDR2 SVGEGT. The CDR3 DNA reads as TGTGCCAGCAGTTACCCCCTGACTAGCGGGGGAAGGTATGAGCAGTTCTTC. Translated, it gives CASSYPLTSGGRYEQFF.